This TCR beta chain was observed in a study of molecular identifiers for immune sequencing clone quantification. Background on the study: Replicate RNA from roughly 20,000 or 100,000 naive CD8 T cells formed five aliquots; four were sequenced.

This clonotype came up many times. The target antigen is unknown. Making the bulk TCR libraries relied on previously described methods and listed TCR primers. TCRdb re-derived calls from the PCR reads in MiXCR, one entry per CDR3 protein. The sample holds some 650,000 distinct CDR3 sequences, about 20% seen once. Study-level findings and limits: The share of molecules held by clones above 20 RNA copies was over 99% in effector cells and under 1% in naive cells.

Naive CD8 T cells were sorted as CD8+CD4-CCR7+CD45RA+. Germline values: CDR1 DFQATT, CDR2 SNEGSKA (reference sequence). The V and J ends lost 2 bases and 6 bases respectively, with 16 bases between them. The CDR3 covers 15 residues. The rearrangement links TRBV20-1 to TRBJ2-2; possible D gene TRBD1, 6 bases. The specimen sequenced was naive CD8+ T cells from blood, with Jurkat cell RNA spiked in. The sample's subset: FACS-sorted CD8+CD4-CCR7+CD45RA+ naive T cells. This TCR was recovered from a human donor in good health. Some libraries in this study had Jurkat cell RNA spiked in. CDR3: CSARTNREVSGELFF. CDR3 bases: TGCAGTGCTAGAACCAACAGGGAAGTATCCGGGGAGCTGTTTTTT.